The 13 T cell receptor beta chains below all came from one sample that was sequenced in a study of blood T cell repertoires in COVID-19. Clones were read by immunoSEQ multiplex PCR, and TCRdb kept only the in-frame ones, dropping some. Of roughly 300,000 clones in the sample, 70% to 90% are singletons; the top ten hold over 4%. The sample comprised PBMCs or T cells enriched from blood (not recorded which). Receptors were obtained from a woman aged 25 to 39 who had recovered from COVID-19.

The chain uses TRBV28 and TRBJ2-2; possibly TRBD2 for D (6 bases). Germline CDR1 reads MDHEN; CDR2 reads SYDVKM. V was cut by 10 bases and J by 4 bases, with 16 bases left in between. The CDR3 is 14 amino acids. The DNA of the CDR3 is TGTGCCACCACGGGACTCCGAGCCACCGGGGAGCTGTTTTTT. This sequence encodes CATTGLRATGELFF.

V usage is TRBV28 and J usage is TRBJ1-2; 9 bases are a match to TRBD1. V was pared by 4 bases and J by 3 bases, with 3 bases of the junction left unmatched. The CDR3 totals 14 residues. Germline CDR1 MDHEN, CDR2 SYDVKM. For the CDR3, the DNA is TGTGCCAGCAGTTCCGGACAGGGGTACTATGGCTACACCTTC. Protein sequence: CASSSGQGYYGYTF.

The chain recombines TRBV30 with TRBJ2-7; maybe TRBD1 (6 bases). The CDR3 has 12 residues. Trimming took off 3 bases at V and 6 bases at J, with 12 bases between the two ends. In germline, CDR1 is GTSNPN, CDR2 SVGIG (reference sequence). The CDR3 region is CAWRDSRLEQYF. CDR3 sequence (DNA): TGTGCCTGGAGGGACAGTCGCCTCGAGCAGTACTTC.

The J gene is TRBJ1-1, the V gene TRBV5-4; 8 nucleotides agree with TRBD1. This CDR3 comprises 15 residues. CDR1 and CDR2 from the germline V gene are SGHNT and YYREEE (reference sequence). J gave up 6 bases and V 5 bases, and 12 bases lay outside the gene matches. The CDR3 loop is CASRSGGQGRPEAFF. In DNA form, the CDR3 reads TGTGCCAGCAGGTCCGGTGGACAGGGTCGGCCTGAAGCTTTCTTT.

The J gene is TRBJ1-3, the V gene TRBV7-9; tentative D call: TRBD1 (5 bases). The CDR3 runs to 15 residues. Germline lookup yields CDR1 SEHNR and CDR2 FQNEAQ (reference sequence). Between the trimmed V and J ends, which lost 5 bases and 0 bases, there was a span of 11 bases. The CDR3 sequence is CASSPRGLSGNTIYF. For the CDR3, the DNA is TGTGCCAGCAGCCCAAGGGGTCTCTCTGGAAACACCATATATTTT.

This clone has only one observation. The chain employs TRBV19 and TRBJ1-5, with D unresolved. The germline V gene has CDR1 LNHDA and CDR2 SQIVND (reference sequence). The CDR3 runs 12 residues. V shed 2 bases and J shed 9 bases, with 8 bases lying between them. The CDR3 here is CASSIFEGPQHF. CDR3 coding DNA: TGTGCCAGTAGTATATTCGAGGGGCCCCAGCATTTT.

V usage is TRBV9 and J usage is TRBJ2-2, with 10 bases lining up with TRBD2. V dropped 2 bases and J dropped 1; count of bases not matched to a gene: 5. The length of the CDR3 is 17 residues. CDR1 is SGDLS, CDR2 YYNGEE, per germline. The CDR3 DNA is TGTGCCAGCAGCGTCTTAGCGGGGGGCTGGAACACCGGGGAGCTGTTTTTT. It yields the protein CASSVLAGGWNTGELFF.

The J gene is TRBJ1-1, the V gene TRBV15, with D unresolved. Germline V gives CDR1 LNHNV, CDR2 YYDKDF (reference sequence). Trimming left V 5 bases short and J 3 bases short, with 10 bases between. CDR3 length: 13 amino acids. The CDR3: CATSRRGYTEAFF. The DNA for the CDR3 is TGTGCCACCAGCCGTCGAGGGTACACTGAAGCTTTCTTT.

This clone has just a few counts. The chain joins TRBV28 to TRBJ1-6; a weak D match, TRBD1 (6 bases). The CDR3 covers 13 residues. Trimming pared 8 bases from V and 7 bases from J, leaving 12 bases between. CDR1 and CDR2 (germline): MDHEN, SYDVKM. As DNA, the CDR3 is TGTGCCAGCCGAGCAGGGGTAAATTCACCCCTCCACTTT. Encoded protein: CASRAGVNSPLHF.

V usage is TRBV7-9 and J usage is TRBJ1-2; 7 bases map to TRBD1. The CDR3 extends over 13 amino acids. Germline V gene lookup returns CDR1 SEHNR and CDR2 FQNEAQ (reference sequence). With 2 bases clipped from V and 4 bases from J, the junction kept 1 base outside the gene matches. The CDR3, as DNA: TGTGCCAGCAGCTTAACAGGGGCCTATGGCTACACCTTC. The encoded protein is CASSLTGAYGYTF.

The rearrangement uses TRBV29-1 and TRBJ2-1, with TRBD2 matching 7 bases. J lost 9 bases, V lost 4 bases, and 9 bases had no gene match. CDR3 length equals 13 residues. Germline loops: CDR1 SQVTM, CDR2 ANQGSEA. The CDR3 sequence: CSVGTAGEGEQFF. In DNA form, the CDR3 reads TGCAGCGTTGGGACTGCCGGGGAGGGTGAGCAGTTCTTC.

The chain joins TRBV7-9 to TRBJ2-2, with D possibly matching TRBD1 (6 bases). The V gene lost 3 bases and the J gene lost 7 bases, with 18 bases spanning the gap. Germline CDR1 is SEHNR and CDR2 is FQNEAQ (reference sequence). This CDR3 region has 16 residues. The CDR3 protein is CASSFSTGRLLGELFF. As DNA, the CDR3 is TGTGCCAGCAGCTTTAGTACAGGGCGTCTGCTCGGGGAGCTGTTTTTT.

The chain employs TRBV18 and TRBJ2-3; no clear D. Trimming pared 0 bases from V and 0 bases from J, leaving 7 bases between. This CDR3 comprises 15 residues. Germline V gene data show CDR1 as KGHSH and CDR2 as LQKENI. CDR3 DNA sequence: TGTGCCAGCTCACCACCCGTACAGAGCACAGATACGCAGTATTTT. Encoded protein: CASSPPVQSTDTQYF.